Listed below are T cell receptor beta chains from one sample, sequenced in a study of OX40 agonist ivuxolimab in advanced cancers. Sequencing used immunoSEQ multiplex PCR; TCRdb keeps in-frame clones, though not all of them. The sample yields about 54,000 clones, approximately 90% seen once. Source: CD4+ or CD8+ T cells sorted from blood, taken in a trial of the OX40 agonist ivuxolimab. These receptors all come from an adult with an advanced solid tumor such as melanoma, head and neck, liver or kidney cancer. CDR3s include the opening cysteine and the closing phenylalanine or tryptophan. The D gene is left open where the match is weak. Not all rows give a size; the values are once, few, many and, for expanded clones, a class.

-	-	TRBV19	TRBJ2-3	TGTGCCAGTAGTATAGCGGGCCAGGGTAGCACAGATACGCAGTATTTT	CASSIAGQGSTDTQYF
-	-	TRBV5-6	TRBJ1-5	TGTGCCAGCAGCTTCCGAGGGCCTAGCAATCAGCCCCAGCATTTT	CASSFRGPSNQPQHF
-	-	TRBV4-1	TRBJ1-1	TGCGCCAGCAGCCAAGTTGCGACCCTAGGGGACACTGAAGCTTTCTTT	CASSQVATLGDTEAFF
-	TRBD1	TRBV4-2	TRBJ1-2	TGTGCCAGCAGTCTAGGGACAGGGACCTATACTGGAGGCTACACCTTC	CASSLGTGTYTGGYTF
-	-	TRBV19	TRBJ1-5	TGTGCCAGTAGTATCGGCGGATATAGCAATCAGCCCCAGCATTTT	CASSIGGYSNQPQHF
-	TRBD2	TRBV19	TRBJ2-1	TGTGCCACCTCGCGGGGGGTCATATACAATGAGCAGTTCTTC	CATSRGVIYNEQFF
-	TRBD1	TRBV2	TRBJ2-1	TGTGCCAGCATACCGGGAAGGGGGCGAAACAATGAGCAGTTCTTC	CASIPGRGRNNEQFF
-	-	TRBV25-1	TRBJ1-4	TGTGCCAGCAGTGGAATCGGAAGGTCACGGGACGAAAAACTGTTTTTT	CASSGIGRSRDEKLFF
-	-	TRBV7-9	TRBJ2-3	TGTGCCAGCAGCTCTAGCGTTGAACCATCTAGCACAGATACGCAGTATTTT	CASSSSVEPSSTDTQYF
-	-	TRBV7-9	TRBJ1-4	TGTGCCAGCAGCATCAGGGGCACTAATGAAAAACTGTTTTTT	CASSIRGTNEKLFF
-	TRBD2	TRBV13	TRBJ2-2	TGTGCCAGCAGCTCGGGACTAGCGGGAGCCACCGGGGAGCTGTTTTTT	CASSSGLAGATGELFF
-	-	TRBV7-2	TRBJ1-1	TGTGCCAGCAGCTTAATCGATTCGAACACTGAAGCTTTCTTT	CASSLIDSNTEAFF
once	TRBD1	TRBV27	TRBJ1-1	TGTGCCAGCAGTTTAGCGGGCCAGGGGGGACTCACTGAAGCTTTCTTT	CASSLAGQGGLTEAFF
-	-	TRBV9	TRBJ1-2	TGTGCCAGCAGCGTAGGGGAGGTTGGGGCCTATGGCTACACCTTC	CASSVGEVGAYGYTF
-	TRBD1	TRBV28	TRBJ1-2	TGTGCCAGCAGCCCAGGACAGGGGGCCTTGTACTATGGCTACACCTTC	CASSPGQGALYYGYTF
-	-	TRBV19	TRBJ1-5	TGTGCCAGTAGCCCAGTTGGGTATAGCAATCAGCCCCAGCATTTT	CASSPVGYSNQPQHF
-	-	TRBV4-3	TRBJ2-7	TGCGCCAGCAGCCAAGATATCGGCTACGAGCAGTACTTC	CASSQDIGYEQYF
-	TRBD2	TRBV6-1	TRBJ2-5	TGTGCCAGCAGGGGACTAGCGGGAGTTGCGGAGACCCAGTACTTC	CASRGLAGVAETQYF
-	TRBD2	TRBV5-4	TRBJ2-1	TGTGCCAGCAGCTCGGGACTAGCGGGAACATATGAGCAGTTCTTC	CASSSGLAGTYEQFF
-	-	TRBV7-9	TRBJ1-3	TGTGCCAGCAGCCCCTGGAGCTCTGGAAACACCATATATTTT	CASSPWSSGNTIYF
-	TRBD1	TRBV5-1	TRBJ2-2	TGCGCCAGCAGCTCGGTATTCTACAGGGGGCAGGCCGGGGAGCTGTTTTTT	CASSSVFYRGQAGELFF
-	-	TRBV9	TRBJ2-5	TGTGCCAGCAGCGTAGAAGGGGGGGCGATCCAAGAGACCCAGTACTTC	CASSVEGGAIQETQYF
once	-	TRBV28	TRBJ1-5	TGTGCCAGCAGTTCCGGACAGAGGAGCAATCAGCCCCAGCATTTT	CASSSGQRSNQPQHF
once	-	TRBV10-3	TRBJ2-3	TGTGCCATCAGCGTCGACGGGGGGCAGACAGATACGCAGTATTTT	CAISVDGGQTDTQYF
-	-	TRBV4-3	TRBJ1-6	TGCGCCAGCAGCCAAGCGTTCGAGGAGGGGTTTAGCTCCTATAATTCACCCCTCCACTTT	CASSQAFEEGFSSYNSPLHF
-	-	TRBV4-2	TRBJ1-2	TGTGCCAGCAGCCAACCTCTCGGCGGCGGGGAGACAACCGTGAACTATGGCTACACCTTC	CASSQPLGGGETTVNYGYTF
-	-	TRBV27	TRBJ2-1	TGTGCCAGCAGTTTAAGCTGGGTCAATGAGCAGTTCTTC	CASSLSWVNEQFF
-	TRBD2	TRBV6-4	TRBJ2-3	TGTGCCAGCAGCCCCCTAGCGGGGGGGACAGATACGCAGTATTTT	CASSPLAGGTDTQYF
-	-	TRBV1	TRBJ1-4	TGCACCAGCAGCCAAGGCGGCAGATCCTTTGCAACTAATGAAAAACTGTTTTTT	CTSSQGGRSFATNEKLFF
once	TRBD1	TRBV4-1	TRBJ1-4	TGCGCCAGCAGCAAGGAGGGGCCGGGACAGGGGAATGAAAAACTGTTTTTT	CASSKEGPGQGNEKLFF
once	-	TRBV6-6	TRBJ2-2	TGTGCCAGCAGTTACTTTGGGACCGGGGAGCTGTTTTTT	CASSYFGTGELFF
-	TRBD1	TRBV4-1	TRBJ1-5	TGCGCCAGCAGCCCTTTCCCGGGACAGGGCAATCAGCCCCAGCATTTT	CASSPFPGQGNQPQHF
-	-	TRBV19	TRBJ1-1	TGTGCCAGTAGCCCTGATATGGGCAGCAACACTGAAGCTTTCTTT	CASSPDMGSNTEAFF
-	-	TRBV19	TRBJ1-1	TGTGCCAGTAGGCAGGGGTACACTGAAGCTTTCTTT	CASRQGYTEAFF
-	-	TRBV4-3	TRBJ1-1	TGCGCCAGCAGCCAAGATTCTCTTGGGGGCAGGACTGAAGCTTTCTTT	CASSQDSLGGRTEAFF
once	-	TRBV7-9	TRBJ1-5	TGTGCCAGCAGCTCGACAGGACAAACCCCCGATCGGCCCCAGCATTTT	CASSSTGQTPDRPQHF
-	TRBD2	TRBV30	TRBJ2-1	TGTGCCTGGTGCCTAGCGGGGGGAGATGAGCAGTTCTTC	CAWCLAGGDEQFF
-	-	TRBV27	TRBJ2-7	TGTGCCAGCAGTGATAACTACGAGCAGTACTTC	CASSDNYEQYF
-	-	TRBV19	TRBJ1-5	TGTGCCAGTAGTATTGTCTTGTTCAATCAGCCCCAGCATTTT	CASSIVLFNQPQHF
medium-sized	-	TRBV11-2	TRBJ1-1	TGTGCCAGCAGCTTAGATCTTGGCAGGGGAGCTTTCTTT	CASSLDLGRGAFF
-	TRBD1	TRBV6-5	TRBJ2-7	TGTGCCAGCAGTTACGCAGGACAGGGGAGCGAGCAGTACTTC	CASSYAGQGSEQYF
-	TRBD1	TRBV30	TRBJ1-1	TGTGCCTGGAGTGTAACAACAGGGGGGAACACTGAAGCTTTCTTT	CAWSVTTGGNTEAFF
-	-	TRBV14	TRBJ2-3	TGTGCCAGCAGCCAAGAAGGTTATTACACAGATACGCAGTATTTT	CASSQEGYYTDTQYF
-	TRBD1	TRBV6-5	TRBJ1-2	TGTGCCAGCAGTTACTCAAAGGCAGGGGGCCCGGGTGGCTACACCTTC	CASSYSKAGGPGGYTF
few	-	TRBV7-9	TRBJ1-5	TGTGCCAGCAGCTTGGACAGTAGCAATCAGCCCCAGCATTTT	CASSLDSSNQPQHF
-	TRBD2	TRBV5-1	TRBJ2-7	TGCGCCAGCAGCCCGAGTATTCGGCGGGAGTACGAGCAGTACTTC	CASSPSIRREYEQYF
-	TRBD2	TRBV27	TRBJ2-1	TGTGCCAGCAGTGCGGGACTAGCGGGCTACAATGAGCAGTTCTTC	CASSAGLAGYNEQFF
-	TRBD2	TRBV9	TRBJ2-1	TGTGCCAGCAGCGCTAGCGGGTCACCGTGGGATGAGCAGTTCTTC	CASSASGSPWDEQFF
-	TRBD2	TRBV28	TRBJ2-3	TGTGCCAGCAGTTCCCCCATTCTGAGTAGCGGGGGGTTCACAGATACGCAGTATTTT	CASSSPILSSGGFTDTQYF
-	TRBD1	TRBV27	TRBJ2-1	TGTGCCAGCAGCTTTCAGGGACAGTACAATGAGCAGTTCTTC	CASSFQGQYNEQFF
-	-	TRBV7-3	TRBJ2-1	TGTGCCAGCAGTTCCTCCGCGGACGCCTACAATGAGCAGTTCTTC	CASSSSADAYNEQFF
-	TRBD2	TRBV28	TRBJ2-7	TGTGCCAGCAGTTCCCCCGGTCGGGGAGGGAGCTCCTACGAGCAGTACTTC	CASSSPGRGGSSYEQYF
-	TRBD1	TRBV11-2	TRBJ2-1	TGTGCCAGCAGCTTAGAGGGACAGGGATACAATGAGCAGTTCTTC	CASSLEGQGYNEQFF
few	-	TRBV19	TRBJ1-1	TGTGCCAGTAGTATCGGGTCGGGACTCCTGAACACTGAAGCTTTCTTT	CASSIGSGLLNTEAFF
-	TRBD1	TRBV15	TRBJ1-2	TGTGCCACCAGCTCGTCCGCCCGACAGGGGGGCTACACCTTC	CATSSSARQGGYTF
-	-	TRBV4-2	TRBJ2-3	TGTGCCAGCAGCCAAGATTACCATAATGGGGATATGGATACGCAGTATTTT	CASSQDYHNGDMDTQYF
-	-	TRBV9	TRBJ1-6	TGTGCCAGCAGCCTCTGGGCCGAGGGAAATTCACCCCTCCACTTT	CASSLWAEGNSPLHF
-	TRBD1	TRBV9	TRBJ1-6	TGTGCCAGCAGCCCCCGACAGGGAGATAATTCACCCCTCCACTTT	CASSPRQGDNSPLHF